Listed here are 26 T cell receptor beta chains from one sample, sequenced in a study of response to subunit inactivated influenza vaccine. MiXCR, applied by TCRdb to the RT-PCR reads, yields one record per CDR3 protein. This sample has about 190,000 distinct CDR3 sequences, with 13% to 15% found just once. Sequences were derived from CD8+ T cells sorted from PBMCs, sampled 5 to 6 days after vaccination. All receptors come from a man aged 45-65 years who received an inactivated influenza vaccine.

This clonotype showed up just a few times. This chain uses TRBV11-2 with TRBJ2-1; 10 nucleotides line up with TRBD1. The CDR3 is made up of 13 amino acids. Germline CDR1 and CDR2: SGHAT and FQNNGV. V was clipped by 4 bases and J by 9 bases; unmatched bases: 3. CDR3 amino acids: CASSWGQGTEQFF. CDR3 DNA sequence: TGTGCCAGCAGCTGGGGACAGGGGACTGAGCAGTTCTTC.

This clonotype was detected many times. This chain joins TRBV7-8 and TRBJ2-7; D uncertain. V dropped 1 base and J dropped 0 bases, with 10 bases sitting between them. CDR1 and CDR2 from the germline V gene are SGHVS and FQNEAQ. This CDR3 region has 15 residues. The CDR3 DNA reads TGTGCCAGCAGCTTAGGTGCAGGAAGCTCCTACGAGCAGTACTTC. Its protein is CASSLGAGSSYEQYF. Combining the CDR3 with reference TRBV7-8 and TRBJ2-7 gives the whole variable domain GAGVSQSPRYKVAKRGQDVALRCDPISGHVSLFWYQQALGQGPEFLTYFQNEAQLDKSGLPSDRFFAERPEGSVSTLKIQRTQQEDSAVYLCASSLGAGSSYEQYFGPGTRLTVT.

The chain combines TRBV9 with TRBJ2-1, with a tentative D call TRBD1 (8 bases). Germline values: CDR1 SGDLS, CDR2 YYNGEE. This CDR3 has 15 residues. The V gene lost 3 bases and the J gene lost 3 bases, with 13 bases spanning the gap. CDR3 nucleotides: TGTGCCAGCAGCGCAAGCGGGACAGGCTACAATGAGCAGTTCTTC. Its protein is CASSASGTGYNEQFF.

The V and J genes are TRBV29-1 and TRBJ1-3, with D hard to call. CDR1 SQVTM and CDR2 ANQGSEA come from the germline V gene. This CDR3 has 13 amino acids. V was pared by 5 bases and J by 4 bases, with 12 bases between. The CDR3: CSVNPGRGNTIYF. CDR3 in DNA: TGCAGCGTTAATCCGGGGAGGGGAAACACCATATATTTT.

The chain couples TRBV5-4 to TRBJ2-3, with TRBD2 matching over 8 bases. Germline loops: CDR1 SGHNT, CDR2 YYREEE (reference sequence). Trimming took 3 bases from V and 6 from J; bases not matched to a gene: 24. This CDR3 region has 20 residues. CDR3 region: CASSSPAAREANAVTDTQYF. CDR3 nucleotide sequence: TGTGCCAGCAGCTCCCCAGCGGCGCGGGAGGCCAATGCCGTCACGGATACGCAGTATTTT. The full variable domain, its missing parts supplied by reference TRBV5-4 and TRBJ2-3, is ETGVTQSPTHLIKTRGQQVTLRCSSQSGHNTVSWYQQALGQGPQFIFQYYREEENGRGNFPPRFSGLQFPNYSSELNVNALELDDSALYLCASSSPAAREANAVTDTQYFGPGTRLTVL.

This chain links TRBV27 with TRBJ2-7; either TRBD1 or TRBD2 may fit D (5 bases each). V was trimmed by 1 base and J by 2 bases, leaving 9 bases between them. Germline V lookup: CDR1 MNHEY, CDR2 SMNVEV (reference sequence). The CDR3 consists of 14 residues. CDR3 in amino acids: CASSLYGATYEQYF. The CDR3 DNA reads TGTGCCAGCAGTTTATACGGGGCCACCTACGAGCAGTACTTC.

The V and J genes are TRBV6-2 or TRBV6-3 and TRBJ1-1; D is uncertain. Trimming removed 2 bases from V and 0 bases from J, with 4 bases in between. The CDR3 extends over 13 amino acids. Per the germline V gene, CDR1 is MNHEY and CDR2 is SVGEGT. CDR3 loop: CASSYTVNTEAFF. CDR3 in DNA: TGTGCCAGCAGTTACACAGTGAACACTGAAGCTTTCTTT.

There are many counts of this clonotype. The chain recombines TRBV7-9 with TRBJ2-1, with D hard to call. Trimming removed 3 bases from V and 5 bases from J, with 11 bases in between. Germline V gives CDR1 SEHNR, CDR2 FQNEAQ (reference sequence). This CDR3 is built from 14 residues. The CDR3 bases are TGTGCCAGCAGCTTTGCTGTTACAGACAATGAGCAGTTCTTC. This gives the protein CASSFAVTDNEQFF.

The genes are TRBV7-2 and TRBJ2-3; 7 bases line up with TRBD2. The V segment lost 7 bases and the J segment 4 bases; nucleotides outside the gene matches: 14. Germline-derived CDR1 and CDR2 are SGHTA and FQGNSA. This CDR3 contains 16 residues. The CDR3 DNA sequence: TGTGCCAGCACCTACCTCCCGGGACTATTAGCAGATACGCAGTATTTT. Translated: CASTYLPGLLADTQYF.

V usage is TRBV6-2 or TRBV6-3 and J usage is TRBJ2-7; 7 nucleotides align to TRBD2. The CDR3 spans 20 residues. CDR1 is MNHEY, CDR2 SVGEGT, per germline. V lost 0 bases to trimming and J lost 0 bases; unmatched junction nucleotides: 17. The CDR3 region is CASSYSSREGNSASSYEQYF. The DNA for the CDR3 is TGTGCCAGCAGTTACTCGAGCAGGGAGGGAAATAGCGCCAGCTCCTACGAGCAGTACTTC.

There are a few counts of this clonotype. CDR3 coding DNA: TGTGCCAGCAGCCAAGAAGGGGAATGGGGTTTCTACGAGCAGTACTTC. Translation: CASSQEGEWGFYEQYF. The chain joins TRBV4-2 to TRBJ2-7; possibly TRBD1 for D (5 bases). V gave up 0 bases and J gave up 3 bases, with 15 bases separating them. This CDR3 spans 16 amino acids. Germline V gene sequence: CDR1 LGHNA, CDR2 YNFKEQ.

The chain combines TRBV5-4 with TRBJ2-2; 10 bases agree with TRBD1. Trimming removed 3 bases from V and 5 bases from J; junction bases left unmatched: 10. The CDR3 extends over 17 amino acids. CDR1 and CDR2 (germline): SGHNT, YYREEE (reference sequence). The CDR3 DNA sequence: TGTGCCAGCAGCTCCCTCCTGGACAGGGGGGGTACCGGGGAGCTGTTTTTT. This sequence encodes CASSSLLDRGGTGELFF.

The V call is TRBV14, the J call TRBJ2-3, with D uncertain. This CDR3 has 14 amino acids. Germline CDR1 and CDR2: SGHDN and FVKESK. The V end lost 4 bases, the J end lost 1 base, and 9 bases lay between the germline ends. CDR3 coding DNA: TGTGCCAGCAGCCCCCTTCAAGGCACAGATACGCAGTATTTT. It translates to CASSPLQGTDTQYF.

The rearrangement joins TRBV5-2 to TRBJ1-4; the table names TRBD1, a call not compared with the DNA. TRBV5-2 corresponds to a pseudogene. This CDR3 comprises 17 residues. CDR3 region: CASSLRTGAATNEKLFF. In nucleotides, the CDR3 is TGTGCCAGCAGCTTGAGGACAGGGGCTGCAACTAATGAAAAACTGTTTTTT.

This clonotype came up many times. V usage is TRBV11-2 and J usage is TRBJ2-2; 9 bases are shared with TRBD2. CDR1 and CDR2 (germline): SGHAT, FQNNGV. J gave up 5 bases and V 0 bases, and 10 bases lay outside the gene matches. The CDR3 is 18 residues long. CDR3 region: CASSLERGGYGWTGELFF. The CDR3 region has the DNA TGTGCCAGCAGCTTAGAGCGGGGGGGCTATGGTTGGACCGGGGAGCTGTTTTTT.

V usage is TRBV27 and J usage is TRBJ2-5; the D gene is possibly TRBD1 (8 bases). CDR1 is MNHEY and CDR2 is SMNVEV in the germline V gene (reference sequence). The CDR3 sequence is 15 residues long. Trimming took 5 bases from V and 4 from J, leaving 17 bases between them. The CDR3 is CASSPLGGTGETQYF. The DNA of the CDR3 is TGTGCCAGCAGTCCCCTGGGGGGGACAGGAGAGACCCAGTACTTC.

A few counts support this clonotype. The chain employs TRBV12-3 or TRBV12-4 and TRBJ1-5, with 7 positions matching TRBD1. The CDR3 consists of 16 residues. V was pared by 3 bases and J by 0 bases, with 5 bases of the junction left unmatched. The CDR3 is CASSFTGVNSNQPQHF. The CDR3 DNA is TGTGCCAGCAGTTTTACAGGGGTAAATAGCAATCAGCCCCAGCATTTT.

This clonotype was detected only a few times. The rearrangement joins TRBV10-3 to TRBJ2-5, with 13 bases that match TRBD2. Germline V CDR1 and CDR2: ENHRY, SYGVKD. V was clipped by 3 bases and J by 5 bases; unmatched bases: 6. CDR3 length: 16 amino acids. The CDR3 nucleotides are TGTGCCATCAGTGACATGACTAGCGGGGGGCCCGAGACCCAGTACTTC. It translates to CAISDMTSGGPETQYF.

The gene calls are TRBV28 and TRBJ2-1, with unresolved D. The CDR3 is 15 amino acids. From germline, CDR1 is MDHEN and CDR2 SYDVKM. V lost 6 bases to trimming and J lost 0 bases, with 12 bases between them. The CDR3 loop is CASRIDFRSYNEQFF. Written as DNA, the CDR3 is TGTGCCAGCAGAATAGACTTCCGCTCCTACAATGAGCAGTTCTTC.

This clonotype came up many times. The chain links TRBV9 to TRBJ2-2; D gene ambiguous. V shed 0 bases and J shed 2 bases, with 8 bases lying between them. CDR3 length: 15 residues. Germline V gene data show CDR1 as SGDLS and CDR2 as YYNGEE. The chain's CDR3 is CASSVGSSNTGELFF. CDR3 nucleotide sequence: TGTGCCAGCAGCGTAGGGAGCAGCAACACCGGGGAGCTGTTTTTT. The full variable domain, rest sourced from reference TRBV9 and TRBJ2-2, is DSGVTQTPKHLITATGQRVTLRCSPRSGDLSVYWYQQSLDQGLQFLIQYYNGEERAKGNILERFSAQQFPDLHSELNLSSLELGDSALYFCASSVGSSNTGELFFGEGSRLTVL.

DNA of the CDR3: TGCGCCAGCAGCCAAGATAGCGTAGGAGCCGGGACAGATACGCAGTATTTT. Translated, it gives CASSQDSVGAGTDTQYF. The chain links TRBV4-3 to TRBJ2-3; possibly TRBD2 for D (5 bases). This CDR3 has 17 residues. The germline V gene has CDR1 LGHNA and CDR2 YSLEER. V was pared by 0 bases and J by 3 bases, with 16 bases between.

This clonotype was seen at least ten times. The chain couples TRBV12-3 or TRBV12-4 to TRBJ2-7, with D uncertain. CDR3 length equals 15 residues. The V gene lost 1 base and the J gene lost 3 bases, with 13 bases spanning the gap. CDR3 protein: CASSLEAGTDYEQYF. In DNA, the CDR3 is TGTGCCAGCAGTTTAGAGGCAGGAACTGACTACGAGCAGTACTTC.

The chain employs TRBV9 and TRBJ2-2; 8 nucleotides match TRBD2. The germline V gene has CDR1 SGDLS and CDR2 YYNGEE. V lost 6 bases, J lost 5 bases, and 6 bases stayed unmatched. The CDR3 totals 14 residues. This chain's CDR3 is CASKAGAGTGELFF. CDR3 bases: TGTGCCAGCAAAGCGGGAGCAGGTACCGGGGAGCTGTTTTTT.

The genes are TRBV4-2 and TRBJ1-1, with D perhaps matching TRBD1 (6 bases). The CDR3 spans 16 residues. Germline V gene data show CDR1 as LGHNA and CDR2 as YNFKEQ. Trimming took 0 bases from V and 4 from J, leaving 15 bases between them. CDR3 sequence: CASSQEAVGGVTEAFF. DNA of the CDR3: TGTGCCAGCAGCCAAGAGGCTGTCGGGGGCGTCACTGAAGCTTTCTTT.

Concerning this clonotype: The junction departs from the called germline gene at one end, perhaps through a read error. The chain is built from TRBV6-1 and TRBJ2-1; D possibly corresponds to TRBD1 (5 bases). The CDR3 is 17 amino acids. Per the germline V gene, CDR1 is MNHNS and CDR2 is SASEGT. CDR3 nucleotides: TGTGACAGCAGTGGACCAGGGAAACACCAATCCTACAATGAGCAGTTCTTC. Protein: CDSSGPGKHQSYNEQFF.

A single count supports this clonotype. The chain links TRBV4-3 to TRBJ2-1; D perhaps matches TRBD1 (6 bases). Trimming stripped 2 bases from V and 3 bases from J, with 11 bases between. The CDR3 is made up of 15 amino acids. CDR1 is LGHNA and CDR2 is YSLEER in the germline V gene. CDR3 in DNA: TGCGCCAGCAGCCAAAGTAGGGGGTTCTACAATGAGCAGTTCTTC. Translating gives CASSQSRGFYNEQFF.